The T cell receptor (beta chain) described here comes from a study of T cell repertoires in cytomegalovirus infection. Study-level background: Signatures in public TCR beta sequences pointed to both CMV infection and matching HLA type. Overall study results and limits: What dominated the ex vivo response were HLA-C-restricted CMV-specific TCR beta clonotypes. There were carriers of CMV plus the relevant HLA, and cumulative public TCR beta family frequency identified them.

In regard to this clonotype: The target antigen is unknown.

Each CDR3 protein gets one entry after TCRdb re-called the reads with MiXCR. The data contain nearly 550,000 distinct CDR3 sequences, approximately 16% of them singletons. The CDR3 sequence is 16 residues long. V was trimmed by 5 bases and J by 3 bases, leaving 19 bases between them. Germline V gene data show CDR1 as MNHEY and CDR2 as SMNVEV (reference sequence). This chain uses TRBV27 with TRBJ1-2, with a possible D match to TRBD1 (6 bases). The source is a human donor in good health (CMV status not recorded). Some clones in this sample may be carry-over from other donors' samples. Source material: CD8+ T cells from PBMCs. The CDR3: CASSPRRGTLDYGYTF. As DNA, the CDR3 is TGTGCCAGCAGTCCCCGAAGGGGGACATTGGACTATGGCTACACCTTC.